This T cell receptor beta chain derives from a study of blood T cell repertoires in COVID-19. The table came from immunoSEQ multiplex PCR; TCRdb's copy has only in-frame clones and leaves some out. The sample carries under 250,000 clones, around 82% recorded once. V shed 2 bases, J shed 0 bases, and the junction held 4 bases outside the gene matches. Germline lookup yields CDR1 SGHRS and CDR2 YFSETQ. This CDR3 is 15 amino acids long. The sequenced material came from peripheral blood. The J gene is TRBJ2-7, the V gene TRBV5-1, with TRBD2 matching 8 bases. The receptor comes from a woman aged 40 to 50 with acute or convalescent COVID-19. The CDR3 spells CASSFSGVYSYEQYF. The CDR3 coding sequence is TGCGCCAGCAGCTTTAGCGGGGTTTACTCCTACGAGCAGTACTTC. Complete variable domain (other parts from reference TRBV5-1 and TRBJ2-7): KAGVTQTPRYLIKTRGQQVTLSCSPISGHRSVSWYQQTPGQGLQFLFEYFSETQRNKGNFPGRFSGRQFSNSRSEMNVSTLELGDSALYLCASSFSGVYSYEQYFGPGTRLTVT.